This T cell receptor beta chain was sequenced for a study of T cell responses to AZD1222 COVID-19 vaccine. Overall study findings and caveats: There were mostly white British donors and more females than males, and clonal diversity was possibly underestimated.

In the case of this clone: Its antigen is still unknown.

The CDR3 totals 18 residues. The V segment lost 0 bases and the J segment 1 base; nucleotides outside the gene matches: 6. Germline CDR1 MRHNA, CDR2 SNTAGT. The data were produced by immunoSEQ multiplex PCR, yet TCRdb's version contains in-frame clones alone and is incomplete. The sample lists about 180,000 clones; roughly 94% were seen once. The receptor was derived from an adult who received the AZD1222 COVID-19 vaccine. Material: peripheral blood, obtained 28 days after the second AZD1222 dose. This chain connects TRBV6-4 to TRBJ2-3; TRBD2 matches 11 bases. The CDR3 loop is CASSDSSLAGGRTDTQYF. The CDR3 DNA sequence: TGTGCCAGCAGTGACTCGTCTCTAGCGGGAGGCCGCACAGATACGCAGTATTTT.